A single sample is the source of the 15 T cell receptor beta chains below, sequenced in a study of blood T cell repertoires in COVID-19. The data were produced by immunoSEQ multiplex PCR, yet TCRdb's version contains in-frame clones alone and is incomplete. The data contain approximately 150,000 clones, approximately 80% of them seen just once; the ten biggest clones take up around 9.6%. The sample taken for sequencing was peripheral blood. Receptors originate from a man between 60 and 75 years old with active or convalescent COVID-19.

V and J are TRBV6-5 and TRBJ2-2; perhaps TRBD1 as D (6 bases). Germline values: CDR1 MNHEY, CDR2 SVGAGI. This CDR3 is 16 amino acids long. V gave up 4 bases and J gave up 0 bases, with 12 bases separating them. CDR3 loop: CASSSQGFSNTGELFF. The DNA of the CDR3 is TGTGCCAGCAGTTCTCAGGGGTTTTCGAACACCGGGGAGCTGTTTTTT.

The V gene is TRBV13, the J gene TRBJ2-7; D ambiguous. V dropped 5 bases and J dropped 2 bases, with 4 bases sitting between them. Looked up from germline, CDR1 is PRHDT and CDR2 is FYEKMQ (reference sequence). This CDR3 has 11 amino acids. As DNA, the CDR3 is TGTGCCAGCAGCCCCACCTACGAGCAGTACTTC. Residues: CASSPTYEQYF.

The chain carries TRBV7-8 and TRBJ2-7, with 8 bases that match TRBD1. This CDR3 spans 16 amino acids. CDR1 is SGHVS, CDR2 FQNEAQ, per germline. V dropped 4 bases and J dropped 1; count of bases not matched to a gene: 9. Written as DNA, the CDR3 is TGTGCCAGCAGCTCACGACAGGGGCCCCAATCCTACGAGCAGTACTTC. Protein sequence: CASSSRQGPQSYEQYF.

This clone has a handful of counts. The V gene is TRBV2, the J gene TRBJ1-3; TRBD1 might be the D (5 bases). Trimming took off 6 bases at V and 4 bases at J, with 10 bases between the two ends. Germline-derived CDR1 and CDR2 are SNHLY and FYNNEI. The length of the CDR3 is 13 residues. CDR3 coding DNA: TGTGCCAGCAGGGGGGGATACGGAAACACCATATATTTT. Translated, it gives CASRGGYGNTIYF. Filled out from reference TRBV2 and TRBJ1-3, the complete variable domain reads EPEVTQTPSHQVTQMGQEVILRCVPISNHLYFYWYRQILGQKVEFLVSFYNNEISEKSEIFDDQFSVERPDGSNFTLKIRSTKLEDSAMYFCASRGGYGNTIYFGEGSWLTVV.

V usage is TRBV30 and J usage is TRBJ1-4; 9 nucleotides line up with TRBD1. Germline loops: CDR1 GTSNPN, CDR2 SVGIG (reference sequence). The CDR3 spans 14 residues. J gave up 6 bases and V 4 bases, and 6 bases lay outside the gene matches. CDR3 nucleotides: TGTGCCTGGAACAAACAGGGGGCTGATGAAAAACTGTTTTTT. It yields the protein CAWNKQGADEKLFF.

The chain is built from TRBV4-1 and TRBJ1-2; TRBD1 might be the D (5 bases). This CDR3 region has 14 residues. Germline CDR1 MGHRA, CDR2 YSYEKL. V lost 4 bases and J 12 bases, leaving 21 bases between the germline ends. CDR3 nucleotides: TGCGCCAGCAGCCGAGGGACTGCCACGTCCGGCGACACCTTC. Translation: CASSRGTATSGDTF.

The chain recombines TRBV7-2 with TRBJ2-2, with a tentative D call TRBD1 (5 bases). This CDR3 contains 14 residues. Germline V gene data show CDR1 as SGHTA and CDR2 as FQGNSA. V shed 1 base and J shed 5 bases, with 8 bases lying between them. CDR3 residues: CASSLVRGTGELFF. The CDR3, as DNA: TGTGCCAGCAGCTTAGTAAGGGGTACCGGGGAGCTGTTTTTT.

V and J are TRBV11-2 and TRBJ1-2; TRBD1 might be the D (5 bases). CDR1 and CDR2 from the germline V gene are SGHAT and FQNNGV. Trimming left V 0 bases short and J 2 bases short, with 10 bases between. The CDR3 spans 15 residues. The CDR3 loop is CASSLEGAVNYGYTF. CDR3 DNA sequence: TGTGCCAGCAGCTTAGAAGGGGCGGTGAACTATGGCTACACCTTC.

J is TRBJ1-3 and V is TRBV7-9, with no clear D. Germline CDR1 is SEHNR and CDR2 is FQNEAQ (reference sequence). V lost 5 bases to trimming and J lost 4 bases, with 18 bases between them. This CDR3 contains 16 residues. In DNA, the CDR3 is TGTGCCAGCAGCCACGCGGACTCATTAGCCGGAAACACCATATATTTT. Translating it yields CASSHADSLAGNTIYF.

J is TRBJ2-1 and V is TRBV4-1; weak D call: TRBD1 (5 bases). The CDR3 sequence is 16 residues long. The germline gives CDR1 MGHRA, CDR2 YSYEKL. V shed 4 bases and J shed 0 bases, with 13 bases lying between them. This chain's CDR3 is CASSPRGRGSYNEQFF. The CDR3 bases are TGCGCCAGCAGCCCCCGAGGTAGGGGCTCCTACAATGAGCAGTTCTTC.

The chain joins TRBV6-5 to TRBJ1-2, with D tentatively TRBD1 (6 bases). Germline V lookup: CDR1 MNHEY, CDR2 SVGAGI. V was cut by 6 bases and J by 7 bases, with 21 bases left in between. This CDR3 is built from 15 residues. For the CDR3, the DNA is TGTGCCAGCAGCTATGGGGGTACAGGGAACCGTGGCTACACCTTC. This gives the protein CASSYGGTGNRGYTF.

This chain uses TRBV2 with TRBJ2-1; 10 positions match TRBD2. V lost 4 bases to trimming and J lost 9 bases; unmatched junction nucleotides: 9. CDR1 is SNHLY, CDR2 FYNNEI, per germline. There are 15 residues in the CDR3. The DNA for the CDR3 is TGTGCCAGCAGTGGATCTGGACTAGCGGCCTCTGAGCAGTTCTTC. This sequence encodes CASSGSGLAASEQFF.

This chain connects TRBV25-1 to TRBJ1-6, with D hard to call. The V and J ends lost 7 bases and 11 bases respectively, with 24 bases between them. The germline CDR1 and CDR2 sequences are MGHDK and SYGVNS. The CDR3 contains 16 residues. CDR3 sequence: CASTPTGWQPAAPLHF. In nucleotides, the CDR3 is TGTGCCAGCACCCCAACGGGTTGGCAGCCCGCGGCACCCCTCCACTTT.

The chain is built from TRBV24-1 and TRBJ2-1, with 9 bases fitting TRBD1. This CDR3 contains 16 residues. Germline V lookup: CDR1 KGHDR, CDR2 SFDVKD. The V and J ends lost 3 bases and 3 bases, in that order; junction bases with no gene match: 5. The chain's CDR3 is CATSDPGTGNYNEQFF. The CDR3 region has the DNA TGTGCCACCAGTGATCCCGGGACAGGGAACTACAATGAGCAGTTCTTC.

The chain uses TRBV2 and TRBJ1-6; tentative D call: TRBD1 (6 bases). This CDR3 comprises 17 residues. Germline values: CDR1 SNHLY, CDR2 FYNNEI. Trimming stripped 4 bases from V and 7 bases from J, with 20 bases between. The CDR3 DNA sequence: TGTGCCAGCAGTGGTTTTGTCGGGACATACTCAAATTCACCCCTCCACTTT. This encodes CASSGFVGTYSNSPLHF.